These 29 T cell receptor beta chains share one sample of origin, sequenced in a study of T cell repertoires in cytomegalovirus infection. TCRdb reprocessed the reads with MiXCR, giving one entry per CDR3 protein. The repertoire has approximately 700,000 distinct CDR3 sequences, roughly a third of them found once; the top ten carry around 2.8%. The sample comprised PBMCs. The source of these receptors is a human donor in good health (CMV status not recorded). Some clones in this sample may be carry-over from other donors' samples.

This clonotype occurred many times. The chain carries TRBV7-2 and TRBJ2-7, with TRBD2 identical over 8 bases. Trimming cost V 6 bases and J 0 bases; bases outside gene matches: 1. The CDR3 spans 13 residues. Germline V gene sequence: CDR1 SGHTA, CDR2 FQGNSA. This chain's CDR3 is CASRLADSYEQYF. As DNA, the CDR3 is TGTGCCAGCAGACTAGCGGACTCCTACGAGCAGTACTTC.

Of note for this clonotype: The conserved phenylalanine or tryptophan normally closing the CDR3 is absent here, so this likely arose from a read error. Because the CDR3's place on the DNA is in doubt, the DNA is left out and the CDR3 is given as listed by TCRdb. The genes are TRBV6-6 and TRBJ2-7. The germline CDR1 and CDR2 sequences are MNHNY and SVGAGI (reference sequence). The CDR3 extends over 14 residues, inclusive of both ends. The CDR3 sequence: CASNGRMSSYETYC.

A single count supports this clonotype. This rearrangement joins TRBV18 to TRBJ2-5, with D perhaps matching TRBD1 (7 bases). The V gene lost 1 base and the J gene lost 1 base, with 13 bases spanning the gap. CDR3 size: 16 residues. CDR1 is KGHSH and CDR2 is LQKENI in the germline V gene. The CDR3 loop is CASSPRAGQSQETQYF. DNA of the CDR3: TGTGCCAGCTCACCACGTGCGGGACAGAGCCAAGAGACCCAGTACTTC.

This clonotype was recorded at least ten times. The V gene is TRBV11-2, the J gene TRBJ2-7; D gene ambiguous. The CDR3 covers 13 residues. Trimming pared 3 bases from V and 0 bases from J, leaving 6 bases between. The germline CDR1 and CDR2 sequences are SGHAT and FQNNGV. The CDR3 loop reads CASSFRRSYEQYF. Here the CDR3 DNA reads TGTGCCAGCAGCTTCCGCCGCTCCTACGAGCAGTACTTC.

This clonotype was observed a handful of times. The V gene is TRBV28, the J gene TRBJ2-2; 15 bases fit TRBD2. After removal of 5 bases from V and 3 bases from J, the junction contained 16 bases not matched to a gene. The length of the CDR3 is 21 residues. Looked up from germline, CDR1 is MDHEN and CDR2 is SYDVKM. CDR3 protein: CASSRTSYGLAGGPDTGELFF. The CDR3 DNA is TGTGCCAGCAGTAGAACCTCCTACGGACTAGCGGGGGGGCCGGACACCGGGGAGCTGTTTTTT.

CDR3 sequence reads: CATKTGGGGYTF. CDR3 coding DNA: TGTGCCACCAAGACAGGGGGAGGCGGCTACACCTTC. The chain recombines TRBV27 with TRBJ1-2; TRBD1 matches 9 bases. Trimming took 10 bases from V and 8 from J; bases not matched to a gene: 8. The CDR3 covers 12 residues. Germline CDR1 reads MNHEY; CDR2 reads SMNVEV (reference sequence).

This clonotype showed up many times. This sequence joins TRBV20-1 and TRBJ2-1; D may be TRBD1 or TRBD2 (5 bases each). The V and J ends lost 3 bases and 4 bases respectively, with 13 bases between them. The germline CDR1 and CDR2 sequences are DFQATT and SNEGSKA (reference sequence). The CDR3 covers 14 residues. The CDR3 DNA reads as TGCAGTGCTAGCAGGGACCCATTTTACAATGAGCAGTTCTTC. This translates into CSASRDPFYNEQFF.

The chain combines TRBV2 with TRBJ1-1; 8 positions agree with TRBD1. CDR1 is SNHLY, CDR2 FYNNEI, per germline. V shed 6 bases, J shed 0 bases, and the junction held 6 bases outside the gene matches. This CDR3 has 15 amino acids. The CDR3 spells CASRPRQGLNTEAFF. DNA of the CDR3: TGTGCCAGCAGGCCCAGACAGGGGCTGAACACTGAAGCTTTCTTT.

This chain uses TRBV12-3 or TRBV12-4 with TRBJ2-2, with TRBD2 identical over 9 bases. J lost 6 bases, V lost 6 bases, and 11 bases had no gene match. The CDR3 length is 16 residues. The CDR3 is CASSISGSQYAGELFF. CDR3 DNA sequence: TGTGCCAGCAGCATTAGCGGGAGTCAGTACGCCGGGGAGCTGTTTTTT.

This clonotype was seen at least ten times. The chain employs TRBV7-8 and TRBJ2-5, with D possibly matching TRBD1 (6 bases). The CDR3 loop spans 14 amino acids. Germline V CDR1 and CDR2: SGHVS, FQNEAQ. V was pared by 5 bases and J by 0 bases, with 10 bases between. CDR3 DNA: TGTGCCAGCAGCGCCACAGGGTACCAAGAGACCCAGTACTTC. This codes for CASSATGYQETQYF.

The chain combines TRBV28 with TRBJ2-4, with no clear D. The CDR3 loop spans 13 amino acids. Deletions cut 6 bases from V and 5 bases from J, with 11 bases between. Germline CDR1 MDHEN, CDR2 SYDVKM. CDR3 bases: TGTGCCAGCAGCCCCCTCGGAGAAAACATTCAGTACTTC. This sequence encodes CASSPLGENIQYF.

This clonotype was recorded at least ten times. The gene calls are TRBV6-5 and TRBJ1-1; D perhaps matches TRBD1 (5 bases). V shed 2 bases and J shed 5 bases, with 9 bases lying between them. Germline V gene data show CDR1 as MNHEY and CDR2 as SVGAGI. The CDR3 is 13 residues long. CDR3 coding DNA: TGTGCCAGCAGTTACCAGGGAGATACTGAAGCTTTCTTT. Its protein is CASSYQGDTEAFF.

As regards this clonotype: Relative to the germline gene, one junction end is altered; a read error may explain this. V gene TRBV28 combines with J gene TRBJ2-7; 7 bases align to TRBD2. Germline CDR1 is MDHEN and CDR2 is SYDVKM. The CDR3 loop spans 14 amino acids. CDR3 amino acids: CAISTLGRTYEHYF. In DNA form, the CDR3 reads TGTGCCATCAGTACCCTCGGGAGGACCTACGAGCATTACTTC. Together with reference TRBV28 and TRBJ2-7, the CDR3 gives the full variable domain: DVKVTQSSRYLVKRTGEKVFLECVQDMDHENMFWYRQDPGLGLRLIYFSYDVKMKEKGDIPEGYSVSREKKERFSLILESASTNQTSMYLCAISTLGRTYEHYFGPGTRLTVT.

CDR3 sequence reads: CAISDAEHTYEQYF. CDR3 DNA: TGTGCCATCAGTGACGCGGAACACACCTACGAGCAGTACTTC. The V call is TRBV10-3, the J call TRBJ2-7, with D hard to call. The CDR3 extends over 14 amino acids. V lost 3 bases and J lost 2, with 11 bases in between. CDR1 ENHRY and CDR2 SYGVKD come from the germline V gene.

The CDR3 DNA follows: TGTGCCAGCAGTTTTACGGACAGGGTGGCGGACCAGCCCCAGCATTTT. This gives the protein CASSFTDRVADQPQHF. The V and J genes are TRBV28 and TRBJ1-5, with 8 bases fitting TRBD1. The trim removed 3 bases at V and 7 bases at J, leaving 11 bases unmatched. Germline loops: CDR1 MDHEN, CDR2 SYDVKM. The CDR3 extends over 16 amino acids.

This clonotype was found a few times. V gene TRBV12-3 or TRBV12-4 combines with J gene TRBJ1-5; D uncertain. Trimming removed 5 bases from V and 5 bases from J, with 10 bases in between. The CDR3 consists of 13 residues. The CDR3 coding sequence is TGTGCCAGCAGTCCGCACCCCGATCAGCCCCAGCATTTT. Encoded protein: CASSPHPDQPQHF.

There are a few counts of this clonotype. This chain connects TRBV4-2 to TRBJ2-1; maybe TRBD2 (5 bases). Trimming left V 4 bases short and J 0 bases short, with 19 bases between. Germline V gives CDR1 LGHNA, CDR2 YNFKEQ. The CDR3 sequence is 18 residues long. Here the CDR3 DNA reads TGTGCCAGCAGCCGCAGCCGTACTAGGTCCCTCTCCTACAATGAGCAGTTCTTC. Translated: CASSRSRTRSLSYNEQFF.

The chain carries TRBV29-1 and TRBJ2-3; TRBD2 matches 14 bases. The CDR3 is 16 amino acids. V lost 4 bases, J lost 2 bases, and 5 bases stayed unmatched. Germline lookup yields CDR1 SQVTM and CDR2 ANQGSEA. The DNA for the CDR3 is TGCAGCGTTGGGGGACTAGCGGGAGCACCCACAGATACGCAGTATTTT. Protein: CSVGGLAGAPTDTQYF.

This clonotype was counted only a few times. The chain is built from TRBV30 and TRBJ2-5; possibly TRBD1 for D (6 bases). Germline CDR1 reads GTSNPN; CDR2 reads SVGIG (reference sequence). The CDR3 has 14 residues. Between the trimmed V and J ends, which lost 8 bases and 5 bases, there was a span of 21 bases. The CDR3 DNA follows: TGTGCCCGGTCCCGGGCAGGGGTATCGGAGACCCAGTACTTC. Amino acid sequence: CARSRAGVSETQYF.

V gene TRBV6-1 combines with J gene TRBJ2-3; D is undetermined. V was trimmed by 2 bases and J by 0 bases, leaving 18 bases between them. The V gene's germline CDR1 is MNHNS and CDR2 SASEGT. This CDR3 contains 18 residues. CDR3 DNA: TGTGCCAGCAGTGAACTGCCGATAGTTACAATGAGCACAGATACGCAGTATTTT. This gives the protein CASSELPIVTMSTDTQYF.

Concerning this clonotype itself: At one of its ends the junction is not consistent with the germline gene, which may arise from a read error. This chain connects TRBV7-6 to TRBJ1-1; no definite D call. Germline CDR1 and CDR2: SGHVS and FNYEAQ. This CDR3 has 12 amino acids. DNA for the CDR3: TGTGCCAGCAGCTTATCCGGACTTGAAGATTTCTTT. Translation gives CASSLSGLEDFF.

The chain couples TRBV28 to TRBJ1-4; 9 bases are shared with TRBD1. After removal of 6 bases from V and 10 bases from J, the junction contained 12 bases not matched to a gene. There are 15 residues in the CDR3. Germline lookup yields CDR1 MDHEN and CDR2 SYDVKM. In nucleotides, the CDR3 is TGTGCCAGCAGCCAAAGTGACAGGGGGGGGGTAAAACTGTTTTTT. This gives the protein CASSQSDRGGVKLFF.

The chain employs TRBV6-6 and TRBJ2-1; D gene unclear. CDR1 is MNHNY, CDR2 SVGAGI, per germline (reference sequence). The length of the CDR3 is 13 residues. Trimming shortened V by 2 bases and J by 5 bases, and 7 bases separated the two germline ends. The CDR3 bases are TGTGCCAGCAGTTACGTCACAAACAATGAGCAGTTCTTC. This gives the protein CASSYVTNNEQFF.

The genes are TRBV28 and TRBJ2-3; possible D gene TRBD2, 7 bases. The CDR3 has 18 amino acids. CDR1 is MDHEN and CDR2 is SYDVKM in the germline V gene. The ends were cut back, 2 bases at V and 0 bases at J, with 18 bases in the middle. CDR3 protein: CASSLSRRGGASTDTQYF. The CDR3 DNA follows: TGTGCCAGCAGTTTAAGCCGAAGGGGGGGAGCTAGCACAGATACGCAGTATTTT.

The V and J genes are TRBV7-8 and TRBJ2-7; tentatively, D is TRBD2 (6 bases). V gave up 0 bases and J gave up 1 base, with 13 bases separating them. Germline values: CDR1 SGHVS, CDR2 FQNEAQ. This CDR3 contains 16 residues. The CDR3: CASSLAPRGTSYEQYF. CDR3 DNA: TGTGCCAGCAGCTTAGCCCCCCGGGGGACGTCCTACGAGCAGTACTTC.

There are many counts of this clonotype. The rearrangement joins TRBV10-3 to TRBJ1-1; no clear D gene. The CDR3 contains 13 residues. CDR1 ENHRY and CDR2 SYGVKD come from the germline V gene. The ends were cut back, 3 bases at V and 1 base at J, with 6 bases in the middle. CDR3 DNA sequence: TGTGCCATCAGTGAACGAGAGAACACTGAAGCTTTCTTT. Its protein product is CAISERENTEAFF.

This clonotype was recorded a few times. The chain combines TRBV20-1 with TRBJ1-5, with 12 bases lining up with TRBD1. Germline assignment: CDR1 DFQATT and CDR2 SNEGSKA (reference sequence). The CDR3 consists of 17 residues. V trimming: 2 bases; J trimming: 6 bases; junction bases outside the gene matches: 11. The CDR3 DNA sequence: TGCAGTGCTAGAAAGATTAGGGACAGGGGGCGATCTCAGCCCCAGCATTTT. Its translation is CSARKIRDRGRSQPQHF.

As for this clonotype: A much more abundant neighbour one base away suggests this may be a read error. The chain joins TRBV7-2 to TRBJ1-6; no clear D. Between the trimmed V and J ends, which lost 3 bases and 4 bases, there was a span of 10 bases. Germline values: CDR1 SGHTA, CDR2 FQGNSA. The CDR3 runs to 15 residues. The CDR3 region has the DNA TGTGCCAGCAGCTTCGAGGCCGGGTATAATTCACCCCTCCACTTT. Its translation is CASSFEAGYNSPLHF.

This sequence joins TRBV19 and TRBJ2-3, with TRBD2 as a possible D gene (5 bases). Germline CDR1 and CDR2: LNHDA and SQIVND (reference sequence). There are 15 residues in the CDR3. V was shortened by 3 bases and J by 6 bases, with 16 bases between the two germline ends. The CDR3 region is CASSIGPTRVDTQYF. The CDR3 DNA is TGTGCCAGTAGTATTGGTCCGACGCGGGTCGATACGCAGTATTTT.